This T cell receptor (beta chain) was obtained from a study of radiation and T cells in renal cell carcinoma. Sequencing used immunoSEQ multiplex PCR; TCRdb keeps in-frame clones, though not all of them. The sample holds around 180,000 clones, 88% seen once. Time point: blood 4 weeks post-SBRT, at nephrectomy. Treatment specified: 15 Gy SBRT to primary tumor, nephrectomy 4 weeks later. V was pared by 1 base and J by 4 bases, with 2 bases of the junction left unmatched. In germline, CDR1 is LNHDA, CDR2 SQIVND (reference sequence). This CDR3 is built from 15 residues. V usage is TRBV19 and J usage is TRBJ2-1, with 9 bases matching TRBD2. The starting material was blood, obtained from a patient whose treatment included radiotherapy and nephrectomy. This sequence was found in a woman in her forties or fifties with renal cell carcinoma. This CDR3 reads CASSIGSGGYNEQFF. The CDR3 DNA sequence: TGTGCCAGTAGTATAGGTAGCGGGGGTTACAATGAGCAGTTCTTC.